The clone carrying this TCR beta chain was seen at least ten times. No antigen is known for it. The data belong to a study of T cells in Graves' hyperthyroidism and ophthalmopathy. General study points: By a 13 V-J model, ophthalmopathy was set apart from stable hyperthyroidism. Blood also showed most of the thyroid clonotypes that were expanded above 0.001.

Amplification targeted TCR beta CDR3 regions from RNA transcripts. Researchers ran a first-round RT-PCR on the TCR CDR3 using the HTBI primer set. One entry per CDR3 protein results from TCRdb running MiXCR on the multiplex PCR reads. The table has about 380,000 distinct CDR3 sequences, less than 20% seen once. CDR3 length equals 15 residues. CDR1 is SGHTA and CDR2 is FQGNSA in the germline V gene. The germline V and J ends were trimmed by 3 bases and 3 bases, with 14 bases remaining between them. Input material: blood. The TCR comes from a man younger than 35 with Graves' ophthalmopathy. The chain employs TRBV7-2 and TRBJ1-1; D is ambiguous. The CDR3 loop is CASSFSESPYTEAFF. The CDR3 coding sequence is TGTGCCAGCAGCTTTTCCGAAAGCCCCTACACTGAAGCTTTCTTT. The complete variable domain, with remaining parts taken from reference TRBV7-2 and TRBJ1-1, reads GAGVSQSPSNKVTEKGKDVELRCDPISGHTALYWYRQSLGQGLEFLIYFQGNSAPDKSGLPSDRFSAERTGGSVSTLTIQRTQQEDSAVYLCASSFSESPYTEAFFGQGTRLTVV.